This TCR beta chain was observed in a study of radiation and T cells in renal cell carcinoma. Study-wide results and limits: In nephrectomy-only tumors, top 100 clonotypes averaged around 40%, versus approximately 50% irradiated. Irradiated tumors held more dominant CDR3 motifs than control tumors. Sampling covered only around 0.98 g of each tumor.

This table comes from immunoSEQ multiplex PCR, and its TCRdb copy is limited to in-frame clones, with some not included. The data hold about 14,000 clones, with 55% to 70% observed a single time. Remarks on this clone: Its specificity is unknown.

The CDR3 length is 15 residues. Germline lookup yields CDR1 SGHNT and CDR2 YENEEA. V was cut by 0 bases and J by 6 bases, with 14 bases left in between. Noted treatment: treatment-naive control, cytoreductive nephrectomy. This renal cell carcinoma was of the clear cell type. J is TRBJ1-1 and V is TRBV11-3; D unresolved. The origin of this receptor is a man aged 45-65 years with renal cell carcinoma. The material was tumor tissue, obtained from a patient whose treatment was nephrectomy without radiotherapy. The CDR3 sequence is CASSLDAGRQSEAFF. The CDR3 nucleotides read TGTGCCAGCAGCTTAGATGCTGGACGCCAATCTGAAGCTTTCTTT.